The 27 T cell receptor beta chains below were found in one sample sequenced in a study of beta chain features in type 1 diabetes. cDNA synthesis used the whole RNA isolate, giving expressed TCRB sequences. The assay was immunoSEQ multiplex PCR, and TCRdb's table has in-frame clones only and misses some. Seen here are about 260,000 clones, 55% to 70% observed once, and the top ten hold almost 0.055%. The sample was naive CD4+ T cells from blood. All receptors derive from a man under 40 in good health.

The V and J genes are TRBV15 and TRBJ1-1; D remains unclear. V was shortened by 5 bases and J by 2 bases, with 18 bases between the two germline ends. The CDR3 consists of 16 residues. Per germline, CDR1 LNHNV and CDR2 YYDKDF (reference sequence). In DNA form, the CDR3 reads TGTGCCACCAGCTTTCTAGCGGGGTCCAGAAACACTGAAGCTTTCTTT. This translates into CATSFLAGSRNTEAFF.

The table lists this clone with a few counts. The rearrangement links TRBV10-3 to TRBJ1-1, with D possibly TRBD1 on 5 matching bases. V lost 0 bases and J lost 7, with 12 bases in between. Germline loops: CDR1 ENHRY, CDR2 SYGVKD. The CDR3 loop spans 14 amino acids. The CDR3: CAISESIRGSEAFF. As DNA, the CDR3 is TGTGCCATCAGTGAGTCGATAAGGGGCAGTGAAGCTTTCTTT.

CDR3 bases: TGTGCCAGCAGCCCTGTGGGACTAGCGGGGGAAGAGACCCAGTACTTC. Amino acids: CASSPVGLAGEETQYF. This sequence joins TRBV4-2 and TRBJ2-5; 14 bases are shared with TRBD2. The CDR3 runs 16 residues. From germline, CDR1 is LGHNA and CDR2 YNFKEQ. Trimming took 4 bases from V and 3 from J; bases not matched to a gene: 4.

V usage is TRBV29-1 and J usage is TRBJ1-2; D unclear. This CDR3 spans 12 amino acids. CDR1 and CDR2 (germline): SQVTM, ANQGSEA. Between the trimmed V and J ends, which lost 7 bases and 3 bases, there was a span of 12 bases. The CDR3 is CSAPGPYYGYTF. The CDR3 bases are TGCAGCGCCCCGGGTCCCTACTATGGCTACACCTTC. Drawing the rest from reference TRBV29-1 and TRBJ1-2, the complete variable domain is SAVISQKPSRDICQRGTSLTIQCQVDSQVTMMFWYRQQPGQSLTLIATANQGSEATYESGFVIDKFPISRPNLTFSTLTVSNMSPEDSSIYLCSAPGPYYGYTFGSGTRLTVV.

This clone was observed a few times. This chain joins TRBV29-1 and TRBJ2-1; D perhaps matches TRBD2 (5 bases). The CDR3 extends over 10 amino acids. Trimming cost V 4 bases and J 9 bases, with 7 bases left between them. The germline V gene has CDR1 SQVTM and CDR2 ANQGSEA. CDR3 in amino acids: CSVGSGEQFF. The CDR3 region has the DNA TGCAGCGTTGGCAGCGGTGAGCAGTTCTTC.

This chain uses TRBV30 with TRBJ2-1; 8 positions agree with TRBD2. CDR3 length: 15 residues. J lost 0 bases, V lost 2 bases, and 3 bases had no gene match. The germline CDR1 and CDR2 sequences are GTSNPN and SVGIG (reference sequence). The CDR3 here is CAWSLGLASYNEQFF. The DNA for the CDR3 is TGTGCCTGGAGTCTCGGACTAGCCTCCTACAATGAGCAGTTCTTC.

The V and J genes are TRBV30 and TRBJ2-1, with D hard to call. The length of the CDR3 is 14 residues. Trimming left V 2 bases short and J 3 bases short, with 11 bases between. CDR1 is GTSNPN and CDR2 is SVGIG in the germline V gene (reference sequence). CDR3 coding DNA: TGTGCCTGGAGTATGTATGGAGTCTACAATGAGCAGTTCTTC. This gives the protein CAWSMYGVYNEQFF.

The sample holds a few counts of this clone. The rearrangement uses TRBV29-1 and TRBJ2-1; 14 bases are shared with TRBD2. This CDR3 is 14 amino acids long. Trimming took 4 bases from V and 7 from J; bases not matched to a gene: 3. CDR1 and CDR2 (germline): SQVTM, ANQGSEA. The DNA of the CDR3 is TGCAGCGTTGGGAGACTAGCGGGAGGGAATGAGCAGTTCTTC. Translating it yields CSVGRLAGGNEQFF.

The V call is TRBV9, the J call TRBJ2-3, with unresolved D. The germline gives CDR1 SGDLS, CDR2 YYNGEE. Trimming took off 4 bases at V and 4 bases at J, with 13 bases between the two ends. The CDR3 runs 14 residues. CDR3: CASSSARVPDTQYF. The CDR3 DNA reads TGTGCCAGCAGCTCTGCTAGAGTTCCAGATACGCAGTATTTT.

The chain joins TRBV7-2 to TRBJ2-4; 7 bases map to TRBD2. V shed 3 bases, J shed 0 bases, and the junction held 5 bases outside the gene matches. CDR3 length: 16 residues. Germline CDR1 reads SGHTA; CDR2 reads FQGNSA. CDR3 nucleotides: TGTGCCAGCAGCTTTTCCACGGGAGGAGCCAAAAACATTCAGTACTTC. Its translation is CASSFSTGGAKNIQYF.

This rearrangement joins TRBV7-9 to TRBJ2-1; the D is unclear. Trimming cost V 2 bases and J 6 bases, with 8 bases left between them. Per germline, CDR1 SEHNR and CDR2 FQNEAQ (reference sequence). The CDR3 runs to 13 residues. CDR3: CASSLTGLNEQFF. For the CDR3, the DNA is TGTGCCAGCAGCTTAACCGGTCTCAATGAGCAGTTCTTC.

The CDR3 coding sequence is TGTGCCACCAGCAGAGATCCCGTATACAATGAGCAGTTCTTC. Translating it yields CATSRDPVYNEQFF. This chain uses TRBV15 with TRBJ2-1; D unresolved. V was cut by 0 bases and J by 4 bases, with 7 bases left in between. CDR3 length equals 14 residues. Germline V lookup: CDR1 LNHNV, CDR2 YYDKDF (reference sequence).

The chain employs TRBV4-2 and TRBJ2-1; 9 bases fit TRBD2. The CDR3 sequence is 14 residues long. Germline V gene sequence: CDR1 LGHNA, CDR2 YNFKEQ. Trimming removed 1 base from V and 6 bases from J; junction bases left unmatched: 1. The CDR3 region is CASSQVAGANEQFF. The CDR3 nucleotides read TGTGCCAGCAGCCAAGTAGCGGGGGCCAATGAGCAGTTCTTC.

As regards this clone: The sample has other DNA sequences that encode this CDR3 too. V gene TRBV29-1 combines with J gene TRBJ1-1; D gene unclear. This CDR3 has 13 amino acids. The germline CDR1 and CDR2 sequences are SQVTM and ANQGSEA. Between the trimmed V and J ends, which lost 1 base and 0 bases, there was a span of 6 bases. The CDR3 protein is CSVEGRLNTEAFF. Written as DNA, the CDR3 is TGCAGCGTTGAAGGTCGGCTGAACACTGAAGCTTTCTTT.

The chain couples TRBV13 to TRBJ1-2; D perhaps matches TRBD1 (5 bases). CDR3 length equals 12 residues. Germline values: CDR1 PRHDT, CDR2 FYEKMQ (reference sequence). Trimming pared 3 bases from V and 8 bases from J, leaving 10 bases between. Here the CDR3 reads CASSLGDFGYTF. CDR3 coding DNA: TGTGCCAGCAGCTTGGGGGATTTCGGCTACACCTTC.

The chain employs TRBV25-1 and TRBJ2-7, with D perhaps TRBD2 (5 bases). Germline CDR1 reads MGHDK; CDR2 reads SYGVNS. This CDR3 is built from 14 residues. Trimming cost V 1 base and J 3 bases, with 10 bases left between them. This chain's CDR3 is CASSELGGLYEQYF. The CDR3 DNA is TGTGCCAGCAGTGAATTAGGTGGACTCTACGAGCAGTACTTC.

This sequence joins TRBV7-9 and TRBJ2-2; 7 bases agree with TRBD2. This CDR3 contains 15 residues. Germline-derived CDR1 and CDR2 are SEHNR and FQNEAQ (reference sequence). The junction had 6 bases not matched to a gene; V was cut back by 5 bases and J by 3 bases. The CDR3 DNA sequence: TGTGCCAGCAGCCCCCCGCGGGAGTACACCGGGGAGCTGTTTTTT. Protein product: CASSPPREYTGELFF.

This chain links TRBV29-1 with TRBJ2-5; 7 bases line up with TRBD1. The germline V gene encodes CDR1 SQVTM and CDR2 ANQGSEA. There are 13 residues in the CDR3. Germline trimming cut 4 bases from V and 5 bases from J; bases unmatched to any gene: 7. The CDR3 is CSVVQQGWETQYF. The CDR3, as DNA: TGCAGCGTTGTGCAACAGGGGTGGGAGACCCAGTACTTC.

This sequence joins TRBV11-2 and TRBJ2-1; possibly TRBD1 or TRBD2 for D (5 bases each). CDR1 is SGHAT and CDR2 is FQNNGV in the germline V gene. The CDR3 extends over 13 amino acids. V was pared by 5 bases and J by 7 bases, with 12 bases between. The CDR3 nucleotides are TGTGCCAGCAGCCCAGTGGGGGTGAATGAGCAGTTCTTC. It translates to CASSPVGVNEQFF.

The chain combines TRBV11-2 with TRBJ2-5; 7 bases are a match to TRBD1. Germline V gives CDR1 SGHAT, CDR2 FQNNGV. Germline trimming cut 5 bases from V and 4 bases from J; bases unmatched to any gene: 7. The CDR3 runs to 14 residues. CDR3 nucleotide sequence: TGTGCCAGCAGCCCCCTGACAGGGCTAGAGACCCAGTACTTC. Residues: CASSPLTGLETQYF.

The chain uses TRBV29-1 and TRBJ1-3; D gene uncertain. V lost 4 bases and J 1 base, leaving 5 bases between the germline ends. CDR3 length equals 12 residues. The germline CDR1 and CDR2 sequences are SQVTM and ANQGSEA. CDR3 sequence: CSVVESGNTIYF. CDR3 nucleotide sequence: TGCAGCGTTGTCGAGTCTGGAAACACCATATATTTT.

This clone was seen more than once but under ten times. The sample carries other DNA sequences with the same CDR3. This chain connects TRBV10-3 to TRBJ2-3; no clear D gene. Germline lookup yields CDR1 ENHRY and CDR2 SYGVKD. The CDR3 spans 14 residues. Trimming cost V 3 bases and J 2 bases, with 9 bases left between them. The CDR3 nucleotides are TGTGCCATCAGTGACTCCCCAAACACAGATACGCAGTATTTT. It codes for CAISDSPNTDTQYF.

The rearrangement links TRBV5-6 to TRBJ2-7, with no clear D. The germline V and J ends were trimmed by 3 bases and 1 base, with 5 bases remaining between them. This CDR3 has 12 amino acids. The germline CDR1 and CDR2 sequences are SGHDT and YYEEEE. In DNA, the CDR3 is TGTGCCAGCAGCTCGGGTTCCTACGAGCAGTACTTC. Its translation: CASSSGSYEQYF.

The CDR3 nucleotides are TGTGCCTGCGGGAGCGGGGCAGATACGCAGTATTTT. This codes for CACGSGADTQYF. V gene TRBV30 combines with J gene TRBJ2-3; 7 bases line up with TRBD2. Germline V gene sequence: CDR1 GTSNPN, CDR2 SVGIG (reference sequence). V gave up 6 bases and J gave up 4 bases; unmatched junction bases: 4. This CDR3 region has 12 residues.

This clone occurred a few times. The CDR3 coding sequence is TGTGCCAGCAGCTCGCTTCGCAGCTCCTACAATGAGCAGTTCTTC. It is translated as CASSSLRSSYNEQFF. The V call is TRBV13, the J call TRBJ2-1; the D is unclear. The CDR3 sequence is 15 residues long. Looked up from germline, CDR1 is PRHDT and CDR2 is FYEKMQ (reference sequence). V lost 4 bases to trimming and J lost 0 bases, with 10 bases between them. Full variable domain (outside the CDR3, taken from reference TRBV13 and TRBJ2-1): AAGVIQSPRHLIKEKRETATLKCYPIPRHDTVYWYQQGPGQDPQFLISFYEKMQSDKGSIPDRFSAQQFSDYHSELNMSSLELGDSALYFCASSSLRSSYNEQFFGPGTRLTVL.

The CDR3 DNA reads as TGTGCCAGCAGCCTTAACAGAGACAATGAGCAGTTCTTC. Amino acid sequence: CASSLNRDNEQFF. The chain carries TRBV9 and TRBJ2-1; D gene uncertain. V lost 4 bases and J lost 5, with 10 bases in between. The germline V gene encodes CDR1 SGDLS and CDR2 YYNGEE. The CDR3 is 13 residues long.

V gene TRBV30 combines with J gene TRBJ2-2; 15 positions agree with TRBD2. The V gene's germline CDR1 is GTSNPN and CDR2 SVGIG (reference sequence). V dropped 3 bases and J dropped 5; count of bases not matched to a gene: 7. There are 17 residues in the CDR3. CDR3 sequence: CAWRAGTSGRWTGELFF. Here the CDR3 DNA reads TGTGCCTGGAGGGCAGGGACTAGCGGGAGGTGGACCGGGGAGCTGTTTTTT. Supplemented by reference TRBV30 and TRBJ2-2, the full variable domain reads SQTIHQWPATLVQPVGSPLSLECTVEGTSNPNLYWYRQAAGRGLQLLFYSVGIGQISSEVPQNLSASRPQDRQFILSSKKLLLSDSGFYLCAWRAGTSGRWTGELFFGEGSRLTVL.